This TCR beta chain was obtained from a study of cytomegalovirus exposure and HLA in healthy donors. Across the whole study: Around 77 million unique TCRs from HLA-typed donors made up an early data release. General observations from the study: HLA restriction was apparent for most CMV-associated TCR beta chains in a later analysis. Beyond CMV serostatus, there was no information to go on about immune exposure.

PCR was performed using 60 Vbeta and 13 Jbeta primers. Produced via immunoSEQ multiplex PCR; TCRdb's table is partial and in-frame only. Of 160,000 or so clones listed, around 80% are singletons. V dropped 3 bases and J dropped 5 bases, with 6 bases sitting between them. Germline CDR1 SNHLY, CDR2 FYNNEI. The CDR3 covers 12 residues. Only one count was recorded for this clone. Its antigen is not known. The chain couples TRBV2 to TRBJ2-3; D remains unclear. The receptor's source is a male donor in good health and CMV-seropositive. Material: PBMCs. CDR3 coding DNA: TGTGCCAGCAGTGATACGAGAGATACGCAGTATTTT. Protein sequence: CASSDTRDTQYF.